The 27 T cell receptor beta chains presented below share a single source sample, sequenced in a study of neurological immune-mediated disorders. TCRdb ran MiXCR on the 5' RACE reads and lists one entry per CDR3 protein. The sample consists of 35,000 to 40,000 distinct CDR3 sequences, roughly 11% of them appearing once. Time point meaning: technical triplicate 1. Sequenced sample: PBMCs. The origin of the receptors is a man aged 55-75 years with HTLV-1-associated myelopathy (HAM/TSP).

Ten or more counts support this clonotype. The J gene is TRBJ2-7, the V gene TRBV29-1; tentatively, D is TRBD2 (6 bases). The CDR3 covers 14 residues. Trimming took 7 bases from V and 4 from J, leaving 20 bases between them. From germline, CDR1 is SQVTM and CDR2 ANQGSEA. CDR3 region: CSAGGISGNYEQYF. CDR3 bases: TGCAGCGCTGGCGGGATTAGCGGAAATTACGAGCAGTACTTC.

As regards this clonotype: The junction and the germline gene differ at one end; a read error may be behind it. V usage is TRBV7-7 and J usage is TRBJ2-7; perhaps TRBD1 as D (5 bases). The CDR3 runs to 17 residues. Germline-derived CDR1 and CDR2 are SSHAT and FNYEAQ (reference sequence). The CDR3 sequence is CASSAQRTCVECYEQYF. In nucleotides, the CDR3 is TGTGCTAGCAGCGCGCAAAGGACATGCGTCGAATGCTACGAGCAGTACTTC.

This clonotype showed up many times. At one of its ends the junction is not consistent with the germline gene, which may arise from a read error. The rearrangement uses TRBV20-1 and TRBJ1-1; D might be TRBD1 (6 bases). CDR1 is DFQATT and CDR2 is SNEGSKA in the germline V gene (reference sequence). CDR3 length equals 16 residues. CDR3 residues: CSARRNPPTGNAEAFF. The DNA of the CDR3 is TGCAGTGCTAGAAGGAACCCCCCCACAGGGAACGCTGAAGCTTTCTTT.

This clonotype was seen repeatedly, ten times or more. V and J are TRBV6-2 or TRBV6-3 and TRBJ2-1; TRBD1 matches at 9 bases. The CDR3 has 14 residues. V trimming: 5 bases; J trimming: 16 bases; junction bases outside the gene matches: 15. Germline V gene data show CDR1 as MNHEY and CDR2 as SVGEGT. In DNA form, the CDR3 reads TGTGCCAGCAGTCTAAATACCTACAGGGGGCAGGGTTTCTTC. This codes for CASSLNTYRGQGFF.

The table lists this clonotype with many counts. The rearrangement uses TRBV5-1 and TRBJ2-2, with 11 bases aligning to TRBD2. Losses at the gene ends were 0 bases for V and 7 bases for J; bases not matched to a gene: 5. CDR3 length: 16 residues. Germline V CDR1 and CDR2: SGHRS, YFSETQ. CDR3 loop: CASSLALAGVDGELFF. The CDR3 DNA sequence: TGCGCCAGCAGCTTGGCACTAGCGGGAGTCGACGGGGAGCTGTTTTTT.

This clonotype showed up many times. This chain uses TRBV5-1 with TRBJ1-1; a weak D match, TRBD1 (5 bases). The CDR3 length is 14 residues. Trimming took off 2 bases at V and 1 base at J, with 9 bases between the two ends. The germline V gene has CDR1 SGHRS and CDR2 YFSETQ. For the CDR3, the DNA is TGCGCCAGCAGCTTCACCGGGACGAACACTGAAGCTTTCTTT. Its translation: CASSFTGTNTEAFF.

Ten or more counts support this clonotype. V usage is TRBV5-1 and J usage is TRBJ2-7; 8 bases map to TRBD2. V trimming: 4 bases; J trimming: 0 bases; junction bases outside the gene matches: 6. The CDR3 is 15 residues long. Germline CDR1 is SGHRS and CDR2 is YFSETQ. For the CDR3, the DNA is TGCGCCAGCAGCCAAACTAGCGGTAGCTCCTACGAGCAGTACTTC. Its translation: CASSQTSGSSYEQYF.

This clonotype has a count of ten or more. The chain employs TRBV6-2 or TRBV6-3 and TRBJ2-1; D might be TRBD2 (6 bases). Trimming left V 0 bases short and J 1 base short, with 19 bases between. This CDR3 is 19 amino acids long. Germline-derived CDR1 and CDR2 are MNHEY and SVGEGT. CDR3 sequence (DNA): TGTGCCAGCAGTTACTCGAGTAGGAGCGGGCGACTATCCTACAATGAGCAGTTCTTC. As protein: CASSYSSRSGRLSYNEQFF.

This clonotype has at least ten counts. The chain employs TRBV20-1 and TRBJ2-7; 8 bases match TRBD1. After removal of 1 base from V and 9 bases from J, the junction contained 11 bases not matched to a gene. Looked up from germline, CDR1 is DFQATT and CDR2 is SNEGSKA (reference sequence). The CDR3 covers 14 residues. The CDR3 here is CSARAGQVKGTQYF. CDR3 DNA: TGCAGTGCTAGAGCGGGACAGGTAAAGGGTACGCAGTACTTC.

This clonotype was recorded many times. V usage is TRBV5-1 and J usage is TRBJ1-6, with 9 bases fitting TRBD1. Germline trimming cut 0 bases from V and 9 bases from J; bases unmatched to any gene: 10. There are 17 residues in the CDR3. The germline CDR1 and CDR2 sequences are SGHRS and YFSETQ. The CDR3 loop reads CASSLEVVGQGTSPLHF. Written as DNA, the CDR3 is TGCGCCAGCAGCTTGGAGGTCGTGGGACAGGGTACTTCACCCCTCCACTTT.

Many counts were recorded for this clonotype. V is TRBV28 and J is TRBJ1-4; D is unclear. V lost 2 bases and J lost 7, with 5 bases in between. Germline values: CDR1 MDHEN, CDR2 SYDVKM. CDR3 size: 12 residues. CDR3 sequence reads: CASSLKAEKLFF. In DNA, the CDR3 is TGTGCCAGCAGTTTAAAGGCTGAAAAACTGTTTTTT.

This clonotype was observed at least ten times. The chain combines TRBV5-4 with TRBJ2-5; 7 nucleotides agree with TRBD2. The CDR3 extends over 14 amino acids. With V trimmed by 0 bases and J by 4 bases, 3 bases remained unmatched. CDR1 SGHNT and CDR2 YYREEE come from the germline V gene (reference sequence). The CDR3 is CASSLASGGETQYF. CDR3 DNA: TGTGCCAGCAGCTTGGCTTCGGGAGGAGAGACCCAGTACTTC.

This clonotype showed up many times. The V and J genes are TRBV3-1 and TRBJ1-1; D gene unclear. The germline V gene encodes CDR1 LGHDT and CDR2 YNNKEL (reference sequence). V was pared by 6 bases and J by 3 bases, with 14 bases between. CDR3 length: 14 amino acids. The DNA of the CDR3 is TGTGCCAGCAGTCCCTATCCACCGGACACTGAAGCTTTCTTT. It specifies CASSPYPPDTEAFF.

This clonotype was counted ten times or more. This chain connects TRBV5-1 to TRBJ2-7; unclear D gene. The CDR3 covers 13 residues. Trimming took 1 base from V and 6 from J, leaving 11 bases between them. The germline V gene encodes CDR1 SGHRS and CDR2 YFSETQ. The CDR3 DNA sequence: TGCGCCAGCAGCTTGTGTAGGGCGTGCGAGCAGTACTTC. This gives the protein CASSLCRACEQYF.

This clonotype has a count of ten or more. V is TRBV5-1 and J is TRBJ2-7; D is perhaps TRBD1 (6 bases). Trimming took 3 bases from V and 5 from J, leaving 9 bases between them. Per germline, CDR1 SGHRS and CDR2 YFSETQ. This CDR3 contains 12 residues. In DNA form, the CDR3 reads TGCGCCAGCAGCTACAGGGTCAACGAGCAGTACTTC. It translates to CASSYRVNEQYF.

This clonotype has at least ten counts. One end of the junction does not line up with germline, which may come from a read error. The gene calls are TRBV6-5 and TRBJ2-2; TRBD2 matches 13 bases. Germline V gives CDR1 MNHEY, CDR2 SVGAGI. The CDR3 is 15 amino acids. The CDR3 region has the DNA TGTGTCAGCAGTTTACTAGCGGGAGGGGCCGGGGAGCTGTTTTTT. This gives the protein CVSSLLAGGAGELFF.

There are many counts of this clonotype. The V call is TRBV4-1, the J call TRBJ2-2; D call uncertain. Trimming left V 6 bases short and J 5 bases short, with 10 bases between. The CDR3 has 13 amino acids. The germline gives CDR1 MGHRA, CDR2 YSYEKL. CDR3 bases: TGCGCCAGCAGAGGCCCGGGTACCGGGGAGCTGTTTTTT. Its protein is CASRGPGTGELFF.

This clonotype was recorded many times. The chain links TRBV29-1 to TRBJ1-1; possibly TRBD1 for D (5 bases). The germline gives CDR1 SQVTM, CDR2 ANQGSEA. Deletions cut 6 bases from V and 6 bases from J, with 8 bases between. The CDR3 is made up of 10 amino acids. The CDR3 protein is CSVGHSEAFF. The CDR3 coding sequence is TGCAGCGTCGGACATTCTGAAGCTTTCTTT. Based on the CDR3 plus reference TRBV29-1 and TRBJ1-1, the full variable domain is SAVISQKPSRDICQRGTSLTIQCQVDSQVTMMFWYRQQPGQSLTLIATANQGSEATYESGFVIDKFPISRPNLTFSTLTVSNMSPEDSSIYLCSVGHSEAFFGQGTRLTVV.

This clonotype was seen at least ten times. J is TRBJ2-3 and V is TRBV5-1; TRBD2 matches at 7 bases. After removal of 0 bases from V and 2 bases from J, the junction contained 12 bases not matched to a gene. Germline assignment: CDR1 SGHRS and CDR2 YFSETQ. The CDR3 is 18 residues long. CDR3 sequence (DNA): TGCGCCAGCAGCTTGGGCCCTACCGGCGGGAGAGCCACAGATACGCAGTATTTT. Translated, it gives CASSLGPTGGRATDTQYF.

This clonotype has at least ten counts. V gene TRBV5-1 combines with J gene TRBJ2-2, with 7 positions matching TRBD1. Germline V gene lookup returns CDR1 SGHRS and CDR2 YFSETQ. The CDR3 sequence is 15 residues long. The V and J ends lost 0 bases and 1 base, in that order; junction bases with no gene match: 0. This chain's CDR3 is CASSLGQGNTGELFF. CDR3 DNA sequence: TGCGCCAGCAGCTTGGGACAGGGGAACACCGGGGAGCTGTTTTTT.

At least ten counts were recorded for this clonotype. The chain couples TRBV29-1 to TRBJ2-7; D remains ambiguous. The CDR3 sequence is 11 residues long. Germline CDR1 is SQVTM and CDR2 is ANQGSEA. V was clipped by 5 bases and J by 4 bases, with 9 bases between them. The chain's CDR3 is CSVTTSYEQYF. The CDR3 nucleotides are TGCAGCGTTACAACATCATACGAGCAGTACTTC.

This clonotype was recorded many times. Germline and junction disagree at one end, which may indicate a read error. The V gene is TRBV20-1, the J gene TRBJ2-3, with 9 positions matching TRBD2. CDR3 length equals 14 residues. Germline lookup yields CDR1 DFQATT and CDR2 SNEGSKA (reference sequence). The DNA of the CDR3 is TGCAGTGCTAGGCGCGGGAGGGGCACAAATACGCAGTATTTT. Its protein product is CSARRGRGTNTQYF.

The CDR3 nucleotides read TGCGCCAGCGGGGACTTCCAAGAGACCCAGTACTTC. Encoded protein: CASGDFQETQYF. The chain recombines TRBV5-1 with TRBJ2-5; weak D call: TRBD2 (6 bases). V was pared by 7 bases and J by 1 base, with 8 bases between. The CDR3 is made up of 12 amino acids. Germline assignment: CDR1 SGHRS and CDR2 YFSETQ.

This clonotype has a count of ten or more. In nucleotides, the CDR3 is TGCGCCAGCAGCTCCGGACAGGGCCTCTTCAATGAGCAGTTCTTC. Amino acids: CASSSGQGLFNEQFF. The V and J genes are TRBV5-1 and TRBJ2-1, with 8 bases aligning to TRBD1. V shed 3 bases, J shed 6 bases, and the junction held 8 bases outside the gene matches. The CDR3 spans 15 residues. Germline CDR1 SGHRS, CDR2 YFSETQ. Combining the CDR3 with reference TRBV5-1 and TRBJ2-1 gives the whole variable domain KAGVTQTPRYLIKTRGQQVTLSCSPISGHRSVSWYQQTPGQGLQFLFEYFSETQRNKGNFPGRFSGRQFSNSRSEMNVSTLELGDSALYLCASSSGQGLFNEQFFGPGTRLTVL.

This clonotype was detected ten times or more. The J gene is TRBJ2-1, the V gene TRBV7-3; 9 nucleotides agree with TRBD1. The V gene's germline CDR1 is SGHTA and CDR2 FQGTGA. This CDR3 is 16 amino acids long. The J segment lost 7 bases and the V segment lost 3 bases, leaving 10 bases of the junction unmatched. The CDR3 here is CASSLSGTGRGNEQFF. The DNA of the CDR3 is TGTGCCAGCAGCTTGTCCGGGACAGGGCGAGGGAATGAGCAGTTCTTC.

This clonotype was seen many times. The chain is built from TRBV15 and TRBJ1-2; 7 bases match TRBD1. With 5 bases clipped from V and 8 bases from J, the junction kept 5 bases outside the gene matches. CDR3 size: 12 residues. Germline CDR1 and CDR2: LNHNV and YYDKDF (reference sequence). This chain's CDR3 is CATSGRTGGYTF. The CDR3 DNA follows: TGTGCCACCAGCGGACGGACAGGCGGCTACACCTTC.

This clonotype was seen repeatedly, ten times or more. This chain connects TRBV3-1 to TRBJ1-1, with D possibly being TRBD1 (6 bases). The ends were cut back, 4 bases at V and 0 bases at J, with 15 bases in the middle. CDR1 and CDR2 (germline): LGHDT, YNNKEL (reference sequence). The CDR3 runs to 16 residues. DNA for the CDR3: TGTGCCAGCAGCCTCAGCCCGGGACACTTGAACACTGAAGCTTTCTTT. Protein: CASSLSPGHLNTEAFF.